Sequencing of this TCR beta chain was carried out in a study of vaccination effects on CD4 cells after COVID-19. Across the whole study: Two doses of BNT162b2 or mRNA-1273 vaccine were administered to participants. Study-wide results and caveats: Infection- and vaccine-induced clones contracted markedly late after vaccination.

On this clone: Antigen specificity is unknown.

Sequencing used immunoSEQ multiplex PCR; TCRdb keeps in-frame clones, though not all of them. Among around 12,000 clones listed, about three quarters were seen once. With V trimmed by 3 bases and J by 2 bases, 4 bases remained unmatched. This CDR3 is 14 amino acids long. Per germline, CDR1 LNHNV and CDR2 YYDKDF (reference sequence). CD4+ T cells specific for antigen were expanded with viral peptide pools by the ViraFEST assay before sequencing. After more than 9 days in culture, the CD4+ T cells were isolated. Nucleocapsid antibodies stayed negative before and after vaccination, showing no earlier SARS-CoV-2 infection. Cultures received IL-2 medium that replaced half the medium on days 3 and 7.

The sequencing here drew on CD4+ T cells from PBMCs cultured with HCoV-229E spike peptides, taken before COVID-19 vaccination. This chain uses TRBV15 with TRBJ2-7, with 7 bases matching TRBD2. The receptor was derived from a human donor who received a COVID-19 vaccine. For the CDR3, the DNA is TGTGCCACCAGCAGGACTAGCCTCCCCTACGAGCAGTACTTC. Protein product: CATSRTSLPYEQYF.